The 24 T cell receptor beta chains below were found in one sample sequenced in a study of Ad26.COV2.S vaccination and SARS-CoV-2 variants. Treatment: some 19 received Ad26.COV2.S at low or high dose, single or two shots; about 5 received placebo; per-sample allocation not given. Day 63 following the first vaccine or placebo injection was when the samples were taken. Sequenced by immunoSEQ multiplex PCR; TCRdb stores in-frame clones only, minus some. The data contain roughly 380,000 clones, more than 75% of them singletons. The sequences come from peripheral blood, collected in a trial of Ad26.COV2.S vaccine versus placebo. Source of these receptors: a person aged 18-60 years who received the Ad26.COV2.S COVID-19 vaccine or a placebo.

The J gene is TRBJ1-4, the V gene TRBV14, with D possibly TRBD1 on 6 matching bases. CDR1 SGHDN and CDR2 FVKESK come from the germline V gene. Trimming removed 4 bases at V and 7 bases at J, with 13 bases between. The CDR3 runs 14 residues. CDR3 DNA: TGTGCCAGCAGCCCTAGTGGGGGGCGTGAAAAACTGTTTTTT. Its protein is CASSPSGGREKLFF.

V and J are TRBV5-6 and TRBJ1-1; a possible D gene is TRBD1 (6 bases). CDR3 size: 13 residues. From germline, CDR1 is SGHDT and CDR2 YYEEEE. V was shortened by 1 base and J by 6 bases, with 10 bases between the two germline ends. The CDR3 sequence is CASSLTGNSEAFF. DNA for the CDR3: TGTGCCAGCAGCTTGACAGGGAATTCTGAAGCTTTCTTT.

The V call is TRBV18, the J call TRBJ2-5; perhaps TRBD1 as D (6 bases). The CDR3 covers 14 residues. Trimming shortened V by 2 bases and J by 5 bases, and 12 bases separated the two germline ends. The germline V gene encodes CDR1 KGHSH and CDR2 LQKENI. CDR3 region: CASSPTAQGETQYF. CDR3 nucleotides: TGTGCCAGCTCACCAACAGCTCAGGGGGAGACCCAGTACTTC.

This clone has only one observation. The chain links TRBV4-1 to TRBJ1-4; D ambiguous. CDR1 is MGHRA, CDR2 YSYEKL, per germline. The V end lost 8 bases, the J end lost 8 bases, and 12 bases lay between the germline ends. This CDR3 has 12 amino acids. The CDR3 here is CASADWYEKLFF. The CDR3 bases are TGCGCCAGCGCAGACTGGTACGAAAAACTGTTTTTT.

This clone was recorded once. V and J are TRBV7-9 and TRBJ2-5; TRBD2 agrees at 8 bases. The CDR3 consists of 16 residues. The V and J ends lost 4 bases and 5 bases, in that order; junction bases with no gene match: 12. CDR1 and CDR2 (germline): SEHNR, FQNEAQ (reference sequence). DNA of the CDR3: TGTGCCAGCAGCTCCCCGCGGGGGGAAGCCAGGGAGACCCAGTACTTC. As protein: CASSSPRGEARETQYF.

The chain has TRBV7-9 and TRBJ2-7; unclear D gene. Germline CDR1 and CDR2: SEHNR and FQNEAQ (reference sequence). Trimming stripped 6 bases from V and 3 bases from J, with 6 bases between. The CDR3 sequence is 11 residues long. Here the CDR3 reads CASSNSYEQYF. CDR3 DNA: TGTGCCAGCAGTAACAGCTACGAGCAGTACTTC.

This CDR3 is CASSAGLFRGDTEAFF. CDR3 bases: TGTGCCAGCAGCGCAGGCCTCTTCCGTGGGGACACTGAAGCTTTCTTT. The J gene is TRBJ1-1, the V gene TRBV7-8; no firm D call. The germline CDR1 and CDR2 sequences are SGHVS and FQNEAQ. The V gene lost 5 bases and the J gene lost 3 bases, with 19 bases spanning the gap. The CDR3 extends over 16 amino acids.

The CDR3 sequence: CASSQDSAYGELFF. The CDR3 nucleotides read TGCGCCAGCAGCCAAGATTCAGCCTACGGGGAGCTGTTTTTT. The gene calls are TRBV4-1 and TRBJ2-2; no definite D call. The CDR3 is 14 residues long. Trimming cost V 0 bases and J 7 bases, with 9 bases left between them. CDR1 is MGHRA and CDR2 is YSYEKL in the germline V gene.

The rearrangement joins TRBV5-6 to TRBJ2-1; 10 bases match TRBD2. The germline gives CDR1 SGHDT, CDR2 YYEEEE. Trimming took 2 bases from V and 1 from J; bases not matched to a gene: 0. This CDR3 region has 15 residues. CDR3 protein: CASSFSGGSYNEQFF. As DNA, the CDR3 is TGTGCCAGCAGCTTTAGCGGGGGGTCCTACAATGAGCAGTTCTTC.

This chain connects TRBV2 to TRBJ2-5, with D tentatively TRBD1 (7 bases). The CDR3 is made up of 13 amino acids. Germline CDR1 SNHLY, CDR2 FYNNEI. Trimming left V 6 bases short and J 2 bases short, with 10 bases between. CDR3 DNA: TGTGCCAGCAGGCGGGACAGACAAGAGACCCAGTACTTC. It translates to CASRRDRQETQYF.

Concerning this clone: This sample also contains other DNA sequences that code for the same CDR3. The chain employs TRBV27 and TRBJ1-2, with TRBD1 identical over 11 bases. CDR1 MNHEY and CDR2 SMNVEV come from the germline V gene (reference sequence). Trimming removed 4 bases from V and 8 bases from J; junction bases left unmatched: 6. The CDR3 has 14 residues. CDR3 coding DNA: TGTGCCAGCAGTTCCGGACAGGGGGCTAGGGGCTACACCTTC. It is translated as CASSSGQGARGYTF.

This chain joins TRBV6-2 or TRBV6-3 and TRBJ1-5; D perhaps matches TRBD1 (6 bases). The germline V and J ends were trimmed by 5 bases and 7 bases, with 9 bases remaining between them. Germline V gives CDR1 MNHEY, CDR2 SVGEGT. This CDR3 is built from 12 residues. The CDR3: CASSRGQQPQHF. CDR3 in DNA: TGTGCCAGCAGTAGGGGACAACAGCCCCAGCATTTT.

The V call is TRBV18, the J call TRBJ2-2, with 10 bases aligning to TRBD1. V shed 0 bases, J shed 1 base, and the junction held 2 bases outside the gene matches. CDR1 and CDR2 from the germline V gene are KGHSH and LQKENI. The CDR3 extends over 17 amino acids. CDR3 coding DNA: TGTGCCAGCTCACCACCGGGACAGGGGTGGAACACCGGGGAGCTGTTTTTT. Protein product: CASSPPGQGWNTGELFF.

The chain links TRBV15 to TRBJ2-1; the D is unclear. The V gene lost 1 base and the J gene lost 1 base, with 2 bases spanning the gap. The CDR3 is 13 residues long. Germline V gene data show CDR1 as LNHNV and CDR2 as YYDKDF (reference sequence). CDR3 loop: CATSRGSYNEQFF. In nucleotides, the CDR3 is TGTGCCACCAGCAGAGGTTCCTACAATGAGCAGTTCTTC. The full variable domain, completed using reference TRBV15 and TRBJ2-1, is DAMVIQNPRYQVTQFGKPVTLSCSQTLNHNVMYWYQQKSSQAPKLLFHYYDKDFNNEADTPDNFQSRRPNTSFCFLDIRSPGLGDTAMYLCATSRGSYNEQFFGPGTRLTVL.

This clone appeared a few times. V gene TRBV6-5 combines with J gene TRBJ2-1, with 10 bases aligning to TRBD1. The CDR3 is 13 residues long. V shed 6 bases, J shed 10 bases, and the junction held 6 bases outside the gene matches. In germline, CDR1 is MNHEY, CDR2 SVGAGI. CDR3 in DNA: TGTGCCAGCAGCGGGACAGGGGATGGCGAGCAGTTCTTC. Amino acid sequence: CASSGTGDGEQFF.

The V gene is TRBV2, the J gene TRBJ1-2, with D unclear. This CDR3 has 14 residues. In germline, CDR1 is SNHLY, CDR2 FYNNEI. Trimming took off 9 bases at V and 4 bases at J, with 18 bases between the two ends. The DNA of the CDR3 is TGTGCCAGTTCAAGGGAGAAGTGGGGCTATGGCTACACCTTC. Residues: CASSREKWGYGYTF.

The genes are TRBV18 and TRBJ1-1; D is ambiguous. The CDR3 runs 13 residues. V was clipped by 1 base and J by 4 bases, with 7 bases between them. CDR1 is KGHSH, CDR2 LQKENI, per germline. Here the CDR3 reads CASSPQASTEAFF. CDR3 nucleotide sequence: TGTGCCAGCTCACCACAAGCGAGCACTGAAGCTTTCTTT.

The CDR3 DNA sequence: TGTGCCAGCAGCATCCACAATGAGCAGTTCTTC. It specifies CASSIHNEQFF. The chain employs TRBV9 and TRBJ2-1; D is uncertain. The V and J ends lost 4 bases and 5 bases respectively, with 4 bases between them. Germline-derived CDR1 and CDR2 are SGDLS and YYNGEE. The CDR3 contains 11 residues.

The rearrangement uses TRBV27 and TRBJ1-1, with D possibly being TRBD1 (6 bases). The CDR3 is made up of 14 amino acids. The ends were cut back, 2 bases at V and 1 base at J, with 8 bases in the middle. The germline gives CDR1 MNHEY, CDR2 SMNVEV (reference sequence). The CDR3 sequence: CASSLARGNTEAFF. CDR3 nucleotides: TGTGCCAGCAGTTTAGCCAGGGGGAACACTGAAGCTTTCTTT.

The gene calls are TRBV19 and TRBJ2-2; TRBD2 aligns across 9 bases. Germline V gene sequence: CDR1 LNHDA, CDR2 SQIVND (reference sequence). V was pared by 8 bases and J by 5 bases, with 6 bases of the junction left unmatched. The CDR3 contains 14 residues. In DNA, the CDR3 is TGTGCCAGTTGTAGCGGGGGAAGTACCGGGGAGCTGTTTTTT. Translated: CASCSGGSTGELFF.

This sequence joins TRBV6-2 or TRBV6-3 and TRBJ1-2; no clear D gene. Germline V gene sequence: CDR1 MNHEY, CDR2 SVGEGT. Trimming took off 2 bases at V and 0 bases at J, with 13 bases between the two ends. This CDR3 has 16 residues. CDR3 DNA: TGTGCCAGCAGTTACCTCGGGGAGCCGGCTAACTATGGCTACACCTTC. It translates to CASSYLGEPANYGYTF.

The V gene is TRBV5-1, the J gene TRBJ2-7; weak D call: TRBD1 (5 bases). The CDR3 covers 14 residues. From germline, CDR1 is SGHRS and CDR2 YFSETQ. V shed 5 bases and J shed 2 bases, with 14 bases lying between them. The CDR3, as DNA: TGCGCCAGCAGATCTTTTGACAGAGCCTACGAGCAGTACTTC. Amino acid sequence: CASRSFDRAYEQYF.

The J gene is TRBJ2-1, the V gene TRBV5-1; maybe TRBD2 (6 bases). This CDR3 is 13 amino acids long. V was clipped by 0 bases and J by 9 bases, with 10 bases between them. CDR1 is SGHRS and CDR2 is YFSETQ in the germline V gene. In DNA, the CDR3 is TGCGCCAGCAGCTTGGATCGCGGGGCTGAGCAGTTCTTC. It specifies CASSLDRGAEQFF.

This clone was seen more than once but under ten times. The V gene is TRBV7-3, the J gene TRBJ1-6; 9 bases agree with TRBD1. CDR1 and CDR2 (germline): SGHTA, FQGTGA. The CDR3 is 16 residues long. J gave up 9 bases and V 4 bases, and 10 bases lay outside the gene matches. For the CDR3, the DNA is TGTGCCAGCAGCTCCATGGACAGGGGACGGGGTTCACCCCTCCACTTT. Its translation: CASSSMDRGRGSPLHF. The full variable domain, its missing parts supplied by reference TRBV7-3 and TRBJ1-6, is GAGVSQTPSNKVTEKGKYVELRCDPISGHTALYWYRQSLGQGPEFLIYFQGTGAADDSGLPNDRFFAVRPEGSVSTLKIQRTERGDSAVYLCASSSMDRGRGSPLHFGNGTRLTVT.